The present T cell receptor beta chain was sequenced within a study of blood T cell repertoires in COVID-19 (dated by TCRdb to about 2020). Context from the whole study: Samples covering the acute and convalescent phases of COVID-19 were provided by collaborators in the United States, Italy and Spain. The prospective study material was composed of cDNA or gDNA derived from T cells, B-cell-depleted T cells, or PBMCs. Subjects who had been exposed to COVID-19, were actively infected with it, or had recovered from it provided the deeply sampled blood TCRbeta repertoires that made up the dataset. The repertoires were released in a freely available public database meant as a resource for research on the immune response to SARS-CoV-2. Samples came from the ongoing ImmuneRACE study (first 160 participants) plus 1,254 subjects from 6 global collaborators. A de-identified subject ID, COVID-19 status, age in years and sex were almost always included in the sample metadata. Where HLA class I and class II types were available, the types were taken from metadata supplied by the sample provider, not from assay-based typing. Findings and caveats that apply to the study as a whole: The quantity of clinical and demographic metadata differed by source and by participant and was supplied without curation.

About this clone itself: The specificity of this receptor is unknown. Base qualities are not at hand, and no much larger clone is one base apart.

The CDR3 numbers 15 residues from cysteine through phenylalanine. Only the CDR3 DNA is retained, 45 bases long and in frame from the first base. Based on the germline V gene, the CDR1 and CDR2 sequences are SGHAT and FQNNGV. The junction shows trimming of 3 bases on V and 4 bases on J, and the gene matches do not reach 7 bases of it. Participants in the prospective study were enrolled through a virtual design, were aged roughly 18 to 100 years, and lived in roughly 25 United States geographic areas. In the prospective study, participants were assigned to cohorts based on the clinical history participants reported in a screening survey and a study questionnaire. Recovered participants in ImmuneRACE Cohort 3 were defined by two consecutive negative NP/OP PCR tests, clearance by a healthcare professional, or resolution of symptoms. Each participant in the prospective study had whole blood, serum and a nasopharyngeal or oropharyngeal swab collected by mobile phlebotomists. Over an approximately two-month period, participants in the prospective study had the option of providing additional blood draws and questionnaires. Before DNA extraction, prospective study blood samples were shipped either frozen or at room temperature.

TCRbeta CDR3 regions were amplified from genomic DNA by means of the immunoSEQ Assay, a bias-controlled multiplex PCR. As for the original processing: Within the assay, amplification of reference gene primers was used to estimate how many nucleated cells each sample contained. To quantify the absolute abundance of each unique TCRbeta CDR3 rearrangement, sequence reads were collapsed and filtered. Productive Simpson clonality was computed per sample as the square root of Simpson's diversity index over productive rearrangements. The table was pulled from immuneACCESS by TCRdb, which kept in-frame rearrangements only. Such tables lose some clones; where checked, under half of the loss comes from unresolved V genes, and the rest has no known cause. The V and J calls and clone size come from that table; D and trimming were worked out from the DNA. The sample table holds about 310,000 clones, of which approximately 85% were seen once. The ten most abundant clones make up roughly 2% of the sample.

Input material: PBMCs or T cells enriched from blood (not recorded which). The clonotype originates from a young man who had recovered from COVID-19. This sequence uses TRBV11-2 and TRBJ1-2, with 8 middle bases fitting TRBD1. The CDR3 in this case is CASSLGQGAPYGYTF. The nucleotide sequence reads TGTGCCAGCAGCTTGGGGCAGGGGGCCCCCTATGGCTACACCTTC.